The clone carrying this TCR beta chain was found once. The antigen is unknown. Clones were sequenced by immunoSEQ multiplex PCR, and TCRdb holds only the in-frame ones, with some missing. The table lists some 50,000 clones, roughly 91% of them singletons. The data were taken from a study of neoadjuvant nivolumab and ipilimumab in lung cancer. Study-wide findings and caveats: Only two of four nivolumab-treated tumors gained richness and clonality by surgery. Compared with tumor-adjacent uninvolved lung, resected tumors showed greater richness and clonality. TCR receptors were sequenced in few samples. Pretherapy blood TCR richness correlated positively with resected tumor richness.

Germline V lookup: CDR1 GTSNPN, CDR2 SVGIG (reference sequence). CDR3 length equals 13 residues. Trimming shortened V by 3 bases and J by 6 bases, and 11 bases separated the two germline ends. The source was blood, collected before neoadjuvant nivolumab, alone or with ipilimumab. V and J are TRBV30 and TRBJ1-4; D is uncertain. The sequence was obtained from an adult with non-small cell lung cancer. Some clones in this sample may be carry-over from other donors' samples. The CDR3 DNA is TGTGCCTGGAGGGAGGCTGGTGATGAAAAACTGTTTTTT. This gives the protein CAWREAGDEKLFF.